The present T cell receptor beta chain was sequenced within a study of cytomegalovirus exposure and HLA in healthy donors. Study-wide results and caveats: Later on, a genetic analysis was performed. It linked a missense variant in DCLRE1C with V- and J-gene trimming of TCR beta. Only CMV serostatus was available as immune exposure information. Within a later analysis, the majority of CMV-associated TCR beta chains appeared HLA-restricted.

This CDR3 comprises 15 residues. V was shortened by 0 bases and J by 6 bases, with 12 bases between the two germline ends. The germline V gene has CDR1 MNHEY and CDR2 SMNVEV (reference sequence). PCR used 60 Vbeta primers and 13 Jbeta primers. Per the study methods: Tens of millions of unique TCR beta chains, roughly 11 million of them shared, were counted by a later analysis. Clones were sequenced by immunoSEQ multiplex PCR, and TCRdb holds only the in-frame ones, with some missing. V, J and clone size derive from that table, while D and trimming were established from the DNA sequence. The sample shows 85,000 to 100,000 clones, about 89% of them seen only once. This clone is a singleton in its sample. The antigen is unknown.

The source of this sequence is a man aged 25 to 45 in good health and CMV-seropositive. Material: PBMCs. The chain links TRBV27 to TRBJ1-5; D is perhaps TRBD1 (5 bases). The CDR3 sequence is CASSLSFQGSQPQHF. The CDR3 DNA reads TGTGCCAGCAGTTTATCGTTCCAGGGTAGTCAGCCCCAGCATTTT.